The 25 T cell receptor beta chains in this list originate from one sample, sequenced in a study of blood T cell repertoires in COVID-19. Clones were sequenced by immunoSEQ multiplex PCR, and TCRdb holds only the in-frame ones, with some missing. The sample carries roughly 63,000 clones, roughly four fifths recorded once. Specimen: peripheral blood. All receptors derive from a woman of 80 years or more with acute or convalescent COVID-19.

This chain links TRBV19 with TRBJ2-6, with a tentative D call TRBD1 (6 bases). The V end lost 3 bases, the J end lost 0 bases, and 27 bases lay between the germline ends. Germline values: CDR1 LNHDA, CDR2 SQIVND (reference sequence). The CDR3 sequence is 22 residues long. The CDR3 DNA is TGTGCCAGTAGTATCCTGGCAGGGGCCAGCCTTCCCGTAGACTCTGGGGCCAACGTCCTGACTTTC. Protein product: CASSILAGASLPVDSGANVLTF.

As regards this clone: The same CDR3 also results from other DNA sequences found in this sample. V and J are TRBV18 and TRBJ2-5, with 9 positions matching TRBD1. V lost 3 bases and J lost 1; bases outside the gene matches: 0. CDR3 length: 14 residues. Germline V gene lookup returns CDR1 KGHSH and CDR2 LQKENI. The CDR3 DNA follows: TGTGCCAGCTCACCGACAGGGGGCCAAGAGACCCAGTACTTC. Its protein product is CASSPTGGQETQYF.

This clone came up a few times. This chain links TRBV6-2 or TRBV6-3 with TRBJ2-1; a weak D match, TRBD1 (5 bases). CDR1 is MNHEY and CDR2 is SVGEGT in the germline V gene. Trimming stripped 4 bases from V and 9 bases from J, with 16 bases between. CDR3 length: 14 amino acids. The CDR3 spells CASSSGKTNSEQFF. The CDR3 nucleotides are TGTGCCAGCAGTTCAGGGAAAACAAACAGTGAGCAGTTCTTC.

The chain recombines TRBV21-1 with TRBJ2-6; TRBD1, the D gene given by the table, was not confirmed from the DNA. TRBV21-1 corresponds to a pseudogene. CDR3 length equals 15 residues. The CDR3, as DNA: TGTGCCAGCAGCAAAGAGGGGAACGGGGCCAACGTCCTGACTTTC. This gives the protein CASSKEGNGANVLTF.

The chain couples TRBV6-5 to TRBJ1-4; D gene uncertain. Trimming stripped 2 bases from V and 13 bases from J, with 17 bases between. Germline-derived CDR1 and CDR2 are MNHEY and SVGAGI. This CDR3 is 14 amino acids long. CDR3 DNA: TGTGCCAGCAGTTACACCCCCGAGGTGTCTCGACTGTTTTTT. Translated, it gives CASSYTPEVSRLFF.

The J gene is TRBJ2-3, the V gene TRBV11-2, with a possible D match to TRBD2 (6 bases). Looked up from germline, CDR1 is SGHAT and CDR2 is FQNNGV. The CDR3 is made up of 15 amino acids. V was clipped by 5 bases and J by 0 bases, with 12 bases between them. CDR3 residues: CASSPREPSTDTQYF. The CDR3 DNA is TGTGCCAGCAGCCCCCGGGAGCCTAGCACAGATACGCAGTATTTT.

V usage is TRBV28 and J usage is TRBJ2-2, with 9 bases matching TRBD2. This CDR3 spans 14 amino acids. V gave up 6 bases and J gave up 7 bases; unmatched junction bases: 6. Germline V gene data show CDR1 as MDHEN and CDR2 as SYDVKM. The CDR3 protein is CASRREGFIGELFF. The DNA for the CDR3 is TGTGCCAGCAGGCGGGAGGGGTTTATCGGGGAGCTGTTTTTT.

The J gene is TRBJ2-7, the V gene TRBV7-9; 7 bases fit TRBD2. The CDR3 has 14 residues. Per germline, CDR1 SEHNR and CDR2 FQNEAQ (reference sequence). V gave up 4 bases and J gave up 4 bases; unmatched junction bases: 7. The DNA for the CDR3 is TGTGCCAGCAGCTACGACGGGGGGAGATACGAGCAGTACTTC. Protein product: CASSYDGGRYEQYF. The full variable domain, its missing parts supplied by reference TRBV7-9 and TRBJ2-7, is DTGVSQNPRHKITKRGQNVTFRCDPISEHNRLYWYRQTLGQGPEFLTYFQNEAQLEKSRLLSDRFSAERPKGSFSTLEIQRTEQGDSAMYLCASSYDGGRYEQYFGPGTRLTVT.

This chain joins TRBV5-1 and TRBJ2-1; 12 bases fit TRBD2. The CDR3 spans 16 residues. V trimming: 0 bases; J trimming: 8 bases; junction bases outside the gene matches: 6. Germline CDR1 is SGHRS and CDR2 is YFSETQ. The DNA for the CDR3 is TGCGCCAGCAGCTTGGCCGGGACTAGCGGGTATCATGAGCAGTTCTTC. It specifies CASSLAGTSGYHEQFF.

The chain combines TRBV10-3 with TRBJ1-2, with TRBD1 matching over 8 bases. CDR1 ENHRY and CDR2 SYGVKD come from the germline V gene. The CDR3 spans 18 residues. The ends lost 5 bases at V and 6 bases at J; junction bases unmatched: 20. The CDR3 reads CAISQTHLRQGAFDGYTF. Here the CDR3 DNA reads TGTGCCATCAGTCAGACCCACTTAAGGCAGGGGGCCTTTGATGGCTACACCTTC.

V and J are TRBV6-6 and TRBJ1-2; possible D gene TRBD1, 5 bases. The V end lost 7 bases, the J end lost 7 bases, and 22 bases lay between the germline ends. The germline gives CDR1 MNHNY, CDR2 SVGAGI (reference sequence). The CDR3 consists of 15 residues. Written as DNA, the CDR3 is TGTGCCAGCACTTCGGCTGGGCAGGGAAGGGTTGGCTACACCTTC. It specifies CASTSAGQGRVGYTF.

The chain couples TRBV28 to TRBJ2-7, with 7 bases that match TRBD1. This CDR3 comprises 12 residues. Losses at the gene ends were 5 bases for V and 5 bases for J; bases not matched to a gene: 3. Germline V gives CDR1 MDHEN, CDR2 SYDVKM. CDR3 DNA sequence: TGTGCCAGCAGTCGAACAGGGGACGAGCAGTACTTC. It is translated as CASSRTGDEQYF.

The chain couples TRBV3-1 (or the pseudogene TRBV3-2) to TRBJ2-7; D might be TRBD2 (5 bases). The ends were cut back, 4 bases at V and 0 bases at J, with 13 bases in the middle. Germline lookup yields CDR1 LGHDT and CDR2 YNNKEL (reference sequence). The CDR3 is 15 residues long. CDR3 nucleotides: TGTGCCAGCAGCCCAAGACTATACTCCTCCTACGAGCAGTACTTC. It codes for CASSPRLYSSYEQYF.

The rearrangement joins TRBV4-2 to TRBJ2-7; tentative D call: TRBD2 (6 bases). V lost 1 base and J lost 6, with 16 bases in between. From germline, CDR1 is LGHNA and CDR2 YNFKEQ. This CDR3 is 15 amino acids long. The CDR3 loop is CASSQGFGTQGEQYF. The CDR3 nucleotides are TGTGCCAGCAGCCAAGGGTTTGGGACTCAGGGCGAGCAGTACTTC.

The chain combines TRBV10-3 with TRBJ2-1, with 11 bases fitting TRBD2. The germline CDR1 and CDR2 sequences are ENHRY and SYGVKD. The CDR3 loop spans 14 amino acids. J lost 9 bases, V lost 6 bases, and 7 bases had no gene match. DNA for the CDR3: TGTGCCATCAGGTCGCCGGGACTAGCGGTTGAGCAGTTCTTC. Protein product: CAIRSPGLAVEQFF.

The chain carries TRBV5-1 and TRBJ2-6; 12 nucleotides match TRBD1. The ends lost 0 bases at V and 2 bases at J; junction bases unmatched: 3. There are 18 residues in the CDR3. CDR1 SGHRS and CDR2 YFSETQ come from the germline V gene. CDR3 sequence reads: CASSLVGTGGAGANVLTF. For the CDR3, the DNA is TGCGCCAGCAGCTTGGTGGGGACAGGGGGCGCTGGGGCCAACGTCCTGACTTTC. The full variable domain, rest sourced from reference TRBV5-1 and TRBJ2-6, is KAGVTQTPRYLIKTRGQQVTLSCSPISGHRSVSWYQQTPGQGLQFLFEYFSETQRNKGNFPGRFSGRQFSNSRSEMNVSTLELGDSALYLCASSLVGTGGAGANVLTFGAGSRLTVL.

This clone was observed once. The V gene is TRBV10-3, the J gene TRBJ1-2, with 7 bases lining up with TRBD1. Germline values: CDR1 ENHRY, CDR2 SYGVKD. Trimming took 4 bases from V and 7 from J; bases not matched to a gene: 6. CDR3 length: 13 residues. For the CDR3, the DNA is TGTGCCATCAGTGTCAAGGGGGCGGGTGGCTACACCTTC. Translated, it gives CAISVKGAGGYTF.

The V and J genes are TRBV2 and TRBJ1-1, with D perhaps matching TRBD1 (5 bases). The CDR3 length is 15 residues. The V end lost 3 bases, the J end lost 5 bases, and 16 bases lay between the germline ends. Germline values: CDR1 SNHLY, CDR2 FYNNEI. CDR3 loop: CASSDPTGERTEAFF. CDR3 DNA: TGTGCCAGCAGTGACCCTACGGGGGAGAGAACTGAAGCTTTCTTT.

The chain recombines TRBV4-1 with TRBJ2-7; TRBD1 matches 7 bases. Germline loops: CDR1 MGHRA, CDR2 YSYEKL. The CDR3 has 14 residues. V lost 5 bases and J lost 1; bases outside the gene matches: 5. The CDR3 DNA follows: TGCGCCAGCAGCGTGGACAGGCCGTCCTACGAGCAGTACTTC. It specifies CASSVDRPSYEQYF.

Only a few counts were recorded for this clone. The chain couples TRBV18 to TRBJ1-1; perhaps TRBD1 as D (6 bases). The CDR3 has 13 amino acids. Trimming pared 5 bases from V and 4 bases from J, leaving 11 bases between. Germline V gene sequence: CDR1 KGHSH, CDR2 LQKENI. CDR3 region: CASSADSSTEAFF. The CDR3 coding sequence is TGTGCCAGCTCAGCGGACAGTTCCACTGAAGCTTTCTTT.

The CDR3 DNA sequence: TGTGCCAGCAGTTACTCAGCAGGGATGTATGACACTGAAGCTTTCTTT. Encoded protein: CASSYSAGMYDTEAFF. The V call is TRBV6-2 or TRBV6-3, the J call TRBJ1-1; D is possibly TRBD1 (5 bases). CDR1 and CDR2 (germline): MNHEY, SVGEGT. The V and J ends lost 0 bases and 3 bases respectively, with 14 bases between them. The length of the CDR3 is 16 residues.

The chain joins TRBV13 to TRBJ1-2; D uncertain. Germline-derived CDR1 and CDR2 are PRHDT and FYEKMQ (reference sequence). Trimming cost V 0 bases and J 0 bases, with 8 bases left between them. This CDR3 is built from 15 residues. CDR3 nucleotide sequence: TGTGCCAGCAGCTTAGGCTCAGGTACTAACTATGGCTACACCTTC. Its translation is CASSLGSGTNYGYTF.

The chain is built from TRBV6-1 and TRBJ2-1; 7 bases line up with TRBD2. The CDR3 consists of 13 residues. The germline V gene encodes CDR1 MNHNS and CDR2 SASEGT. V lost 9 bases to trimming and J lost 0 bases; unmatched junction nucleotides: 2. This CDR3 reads CASTSDSYNEQFF. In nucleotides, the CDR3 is TGTGCCAGTACTAGCGACTCCTACAATGAGCAGTTCTTC.

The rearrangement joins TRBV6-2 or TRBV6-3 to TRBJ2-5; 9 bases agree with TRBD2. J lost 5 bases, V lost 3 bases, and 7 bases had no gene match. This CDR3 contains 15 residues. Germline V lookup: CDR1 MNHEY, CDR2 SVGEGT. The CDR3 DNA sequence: TGTGCCAGCAGTTATCCCCGCGGGAGGGCCGAGACCCAGTACTTC. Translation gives CASSYPRGRAETQYF.

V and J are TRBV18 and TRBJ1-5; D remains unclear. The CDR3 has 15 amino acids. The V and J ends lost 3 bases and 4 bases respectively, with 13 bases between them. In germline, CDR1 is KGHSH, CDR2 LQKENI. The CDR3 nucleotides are TGTGCCAGCTCACCCCGACACCTCCGAAATCAGCCCCAGCATTTT. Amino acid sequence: CASSPRHLRNQPQHF. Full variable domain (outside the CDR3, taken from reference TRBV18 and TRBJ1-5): NAGVMQNPRHLVRRRGQEARLRCSPMKGHSHVYWYRQLPEEGLKFMVYLQKENIIDESGMPKERFSAEFPKEGPSILRIQQVVRGDSAAYFCASSPRHLRNQPQHFGDGTRLSIL.